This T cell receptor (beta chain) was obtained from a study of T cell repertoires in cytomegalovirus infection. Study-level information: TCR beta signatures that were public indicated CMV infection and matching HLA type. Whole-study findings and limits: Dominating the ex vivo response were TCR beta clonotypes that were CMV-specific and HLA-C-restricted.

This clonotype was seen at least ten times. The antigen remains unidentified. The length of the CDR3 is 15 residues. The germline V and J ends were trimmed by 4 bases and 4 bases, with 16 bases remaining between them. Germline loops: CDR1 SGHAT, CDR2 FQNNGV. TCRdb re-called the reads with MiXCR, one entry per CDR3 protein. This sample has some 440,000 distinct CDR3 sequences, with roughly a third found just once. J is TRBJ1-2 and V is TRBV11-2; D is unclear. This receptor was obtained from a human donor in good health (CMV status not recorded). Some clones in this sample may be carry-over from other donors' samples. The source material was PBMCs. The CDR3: CASSWTSQPLYGYTF. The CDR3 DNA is TGTGCCAGCAGCTGGACGTCCCAGCCCCTCTATGGCTACACCTTC.